Listed below are T cell receptor beta chains from one sample, sequenced in a study of blood T cell repertoires in COVID-19. Profiling relied on immunoSEQ multiplex PCR, and the TCRdb table lists in-frame clones only, not all of them. Among some 270,000 clones listed, 75% to 90% were seen once. The source material was PBMCs or T cells enriched from blood (not recorded which). Source of these receptors: a woman in her thirties who had recovered from COVID-19. Both conserved end residues are part of each CDR3. A D gene is named only where the DNA matches it firmly. The size field is filled for only some rows; it gives once, few, many or a size class.

v_call: TRBV11-3
d_call: TRBD2
cdr3_length: 13
clone_size: few
j_call: TRBJ2-7
cdr3_nt: TGTGCCAGCAGCACGGGACTACCCACCGAGCAGTACTTC
cdr3_aa: CASSTGLPTEQYF

v_call: TRBV5-1
d_call: TRBD1
cdr3_length: 16
clone_size: NA
j_call: TRBJ2-5
cdr3_nt: TGCGCCAGCAGCTTGGTAGGGGGCCGGTACCAAGAGACCCAGTACTTC
cdr3_aa: CASSLVGGRYQETQYF

v_call: TRBV9
d_call: TRBD1
cdr3_length: 14
clone_size: NA
j_call: TRBJ1-2
cdr3_nt: TGTGCCAGCAGCGCGGACAGGGGTAACTATGGCTACACCTTC
cdr3_aa: CASSADRGNYGYTF

v_call: TRBV4-2
d_call: TRBD2
cdr3_length: 18
clone_size: NA
j_call: TRBJ2-1
cdr3_nt: TGTGCCAGCAGCCAAGATATAATTGGCGGGAGGGCCGTAGATGAGCAGTTCTTC
cdr3_aa: CASSQDIIGGRAVDEQFF

v_call: TRBV6-1
d_call: TRBD1
cdr3_length: 15
clone_size: few
j_call: TRBJ1-1
cdr3_nt: TGTGCCAGCAGTGAAGAAGGGACAGGGGGTTCTGAAGCTTTCTTT
cdr3_aa: CASSEEGTGGSEAFF

v_call: TRBV28
d_call: TRBD2
cdr3_length: 13
clone_size: once
j_call: TRBJ2-2
cdr3_nt: TGTGCCACCCTAGCCGGGAGGGCCGGGGAGCTGTTTTTT
cdr3_aa: CATLAGRAGELFF

v_call: TRBV7-3
d_call: NA
cdr3_length: 16
clone_size: NA
j_call: TRBJ1-2
cdr3_nt: TGTGCCAGCAGCCCTCGGGAATACCCGGGGGACTATGGCTACACCTTC
cdr3_aa: CASSPREYPGDYGYTF

v_call: TRBV30
d_call: NA
cdr3_length: 14
clone_size: NA
j_call: TRBJ1-1
cdr3_nt: TGTGCCTGGAGTAGTTTGGGGCAGAACACTGAAGCTTTCTTT
cdr3_aa: CAWSSLGQNTEAFF

v_call: TRBV5-1
d_call: TRBD1
cdr3_length: 15
clone_size: NA
j_call: TRBJ2-1
cdr3_nt: TGCGCCAGCAGCTTGAAACAGGGGGCTTACAATGAGCAGTTCTTC
cdr3_aa: CASSLKQGAYNEQFF

v_call: TRBV7-9
d_call: NA
cdr3_length: 16
clone_size: NA
j_call: TRBJ1-5
cdr3_nt: TGTGCCAGCAGCTTAGATATAGGACAGTACAATCAGCCCCAGCATTTT
cdr3_aa: CASSLDIGQYNQPQHF

v_call: TRBV19
d_call: TRBD1
cdr3_length: 15
clone_size: NA
j_call: TRBJ1-1
cdr3_nt: TGTGCCAGTAGTATGGAGGGACAGGGTTACGTGGAAGCTTTCTTT
cdr3_aa: CASSMEGQGYVEAFF

v_call: TRBV6-5
d_call: NA
cdr3_length: 14
clone_size: NA
j_call: TRBJ2-7
cdr3_nt: TGTGCCAGCAGTTACTCGAGACTAGGGGACGAGCAGTACTTC
cdr3_aa: CASSYSRLGDEQYF

v_call: TRBV7-8
d_call: TRBD2
cdr3_length: 14
clone_size: NA
j_call: TRBJ2-1
cdr3_nt: TGTGCCAGCAGCCGGACTAGCGTACACAATGAGCAGTTCTTC
cdr3_aa: CASSRTSVHNEQFF

v_call: TRBV10-3
d_call: NA
cdr3_length: 13
clone_size: NA
j_call: TRBJ2-7
cdr3_nt: TGTGCCATCAGTAATGGGGGGAACTACGAGCAGTACTTC
cdr3_aa: CAISNGGNYEQYF

v_call: TRBV10-2
d_call: NA
cdr3_length: 13
clone_size: NA
j_call: TRBJ1-2
cdr3_nt: TGCGCCACCGGCCCGGGCAGGGACTATGGCTACACCTTC
cdr3_aa: CATGPGRDYGYTF

v_call: TRBV5-1
d_call: NA
cdr3_length: 16
clone_size: NA
j_call: TRBJ2-1
cdr3_nt: TGCGCCAGCAGCTTGATGACAGCATCCTCCTACAATGAGCAGTTCTTC
cdr3_aa: CASSLMTASSYNEQFF

v_call: TRBV29-1
d_call: TRBD2
cdr3_length: 20
clone_size: NA
j_call: TRBJ2-7
cdr3_nt: TGCAGCGTTGAAGATGCCGCAAGTCGTCTAGCGGGAGCGAACCCCTACGAGCAGTACTTC
cdr3_aa: CSVEDAASRLAGANPYEQYF

v_call: TRBV19
d_call: NA
cdr3_length: 15
clone_size: NA
j_call: TRBJ2-7
cdr3_nt: TGTGCCAGTAGTATTCCTGGGACACCTTCCTACGAGCAGTACTTC
cdr3_aa: CASSIPGTPSYEQYF

v_call: TRBV27
d_call: NA
cdr3_length: 13
clone_size: NA
j_call: TRBJ2-5
cdr3_nt: TGTGCCAGCAGTTTTCTGGCTCAAGAGACCCAGTACTTC
cdr3_aa: CASSFLAQETQYF

v_call: TRBV6-5
d_call: NA
cdr3_length: 14
clone_size: NA
j_call: TRBJ2-1
cdr3_nt: TGTGCCAGCAGTTACGGACAGCTCAACAATGAGCAGTTCTTC
cdr3_aa: CASSYGQLNNEQFF

v_call: TRBV7-9
d_call: NA
cdr3_length: 15
clone_size: NA
j_call: TRBJ1-4
cdr3_nt: TGTGCCAGCAGTTCCGGAAGGACAGATCGAGGAAAACTGTTTTTT
cdr3_aa: CASSSGRTDRGKLFF

v_call: TRBV2
d_call: TRBD1
cdr3_length: 14
clone_size: NA
j_call: TRBJ1-5
cdr3_nt: TGTGCCAGTGGACTGACAGGGGACCATCAGCCCCAGCATTTT
cdr3_aa: CASGLTGDHQPQHF

v_call: TRBV7-8
d_call: TRBD2
cdr3_length: 18
clone_size: NA
j_call: TRBJ2-1
cdr3_nt: TGTGCCAGCAGCTCGACCCGGCTAGCGGCAACCCCCTACAATGAGCAGTTCTTC
cdr3_aa: CASSSTRLAATPYNEQFF

v_call: TRBV5-4
d_call: NA
cdr3_length: 13
clone_size: NA
j_call: TRBJ1-2
cdr3_nt: TGTGCCAGCAGCTTGGCCGGTGTTTGGGGCTACACCTTC
cdr3_aa: CASSLAGVWGYTF

v_call: TRBV2
d_call: TRBD2
cdr3_length: 17
clone_size: NA
j_call: TRBJ2-1
cdr3_nt: TGTGCCAGCCTGACCTCTCTAGCGGGAGGGCCGGGCAATGAGCAGTTCTTC
cdr3_aa: CASLTSLAGGPGNEQFF

v_call: TRBV3-1/TRBV3-2
d_call: NA
cdr3_length: 11
clone_size: NA
j_call: TRBJ1-1
cdr3_nt: TGTGCCAGCAGCCAACCCCCCCGACATGTCTTT
cdr3_aa: CASSQPPRHVF

v_call: TRBV6-5
d_call: NA
cdr3_length: 14
clone_size: NA
j_call: TRBJ1-2
cdr3_nt: TGTGCCAGCAGTTACTCGACAGGACTCTATGGCTACACCTTC
cdr3_aa: CASSYSTGLYGYTF

v_call: TRBV19
d_call: NA
cdr3_length: 13
clone_size: NA
j_call: TRBJ2-7
cdr3_nt: TGTGCCAGTCGCGAGCCAACCTCCTACGAGCAGTACTTC
cdr3_aa: CASREPTSYEQYF

v_call: TRBV7-2
d_call: TRBD2
cdr3_length: 18
clone_size: NA
j_call: TRBJ2-5
cdr3_nt: TGTGCCAGCAGCCCCCGGGGGAGCGGGGGGCCTTCTCTTGAGACCCAGTACTTC
cdr3_aa: CASSPRGSGGPSLETQYF

v_call: TRBV30
d_call: TRBD1
cdr3_length: 16
clone_size: NA
j_call: TRBJ1-2
cdr3_nt: TGTGCCTGGACAGGGGGGCCCGGGACAGGGATCTCTGGCTACACCTTC
cdr3_aa: CAWTGGPGTGISGYTF

v_call: TRBV13
d_call: TRBD1
cdr3_length: 15
clone_size: NA
j_call: TRBJ2-4
cdr3_nt: TGTGCCAGCAGCTTCGTAACAGGGGATAAAAACATTCAGTACTTC
cdr3_aa: CASSFVTGDKNIQYF

v_call: TRBV28
d_call: NA
cdr3_length: 17
clone_size: NA
j_call: TRBJ2-7
cdr3_nt: TGTGCCAGCAGGAAATCGAAAGGAGGGACTGAGCTGTGGGAGCAGTACTTC
cdr3_aa: CASRKSKGGTELWEQYF

v_call: TRBV19
d_call: NA
cdr3_length: 14
clone_size: NA
j_call: TRBJ1-4
cdr3_nt: TGTGCCAGTATGTTTTCCGGGGATGGTGAAAAACTGTTTTTT
cdr3_aa: CASMFSGDGEKLFF